Sequencing of this T cell receptor beta chain was carried out in a study of OX40 agonist ivuxolimab in advanced cancers. The CDR3 is made up of 12 amino acids. Trimming cost V 4 bases and J 4 bases, with 8 bases left between them. Germline-derived CDR1 and CDR2 are WNHNN and SYGVQD (reference sequence). Method: immunoSEQ multiplex PCR; TCRdb's copy keeps in-frame clones and lacks some. The sample holds 60,000 to 65,000 clones; around 80% are singletons and the top ten take over 2%. This TCR came from an adult with an advanced solid tumor such as melanoma, head and neck, liver or kidney cancer. Sequences were derived from CD4+ or CD8+ T cells sorted from blood, sampled in a trial of the OX40 agonist ivuxolimab. J is TRBJ2-7 and V is TRBV10-1, with D perhaps matching TRBD2 (5 bases). The DNA of the CDR3 is TGCGCCAGCAGTGGTGGCGGGTACGAGCAGTACTTC. It yields the protein CASSGGGYEQYF.